One and the same sample provided the 9 T cell receptor beta chains below, sequenced in a study of cytomegalovirus exposure and HLA in healthy donors. The PCR used 60 Vbeta and 13 Jbeta primers. Measured with immunoSEQ multiplex PCR; TCRdb has only the in-frame clones, and not every one. The data show about 180,000 clones, around 80% seen once. Sequenced sample: PBMCs. The origin of the receptors is a woman in her forties or fifties in good health and CMV-seronegative.

The rearrangement links TRBV28 to TRBJ2-7; TRBD1 might be the D (6 bases). Deletions cut 4 bases from V and 4 bases from J, with 14 bases between. This CDR3 comprises 14 residues. Germline-derived CDR1 and CDR2 are MDHEN and SYDVKM. The DNA of the CDR3 is TGTGCCAGCAGTTCAGGGGATCTGAATTACGAGCAGTACTTC. The encoded protein is CASSSGDLNYEQYF.

The chain couples TRBV4-1 to TRBJ2-1; TRBD2 aligns across 10 bases. The V segment lost 3 bases and the J segment 8 bases; nucleotides outside the gene matches: 10. CDR1 MGHRA and CDR2 YSYEKL come from the germline V gene. The CDR3 extends over 16 amino acids. CDR3 sequence reads: CASSQGLALVQHEQFF. The CDR3 DNA reads TGCGCCAGCAGCCAGGGACTAGCGCTCGTACAACATGAGCAGTTCTTC.

The chain links TRBV15 to TRBJ2-5, with 7 nucleotides matching TRBD1. The J call is uncertain, as TRBJ2-7 better fits the DNA end. CDR3 length: 14 amino acids. CDR1 and CDR2 (germline): LNHNV, YYDKDF (reference sequence). DNA for the CDR3: TGTGCCACCAGCAGAAGGGGACAGTACTACGAGCAGTACTTC. Its protein is CATSRRGQYYEQYF.

The chain has TRBV2 and TRBJ2-1; 8 bases align to TRBD2. V shed 4 bases, J shed 4 bases, and the junction held 6 bases outside the gene matches. This CDR3 is 15 amino acids long. The V gene's germline CDR1 is SNHLY and CDR2 FYNNEI. CDR3 sequence: CASSGLSGDYNEQFF. DNA for the CDR3: TGTGCCAGCAGTGGTCTTAGCGGGGATTACAATGAGCAGTTCTTC.

This clone was counted between two and nine times. The gene calls are TRBV15 and TRBJ2-1, with TRBD1 identical over 10 bases. The V and J ends lost 4 bases and 6 bases, in that order; junction bases with no gene match: 3. The CDR3 spans 14 residues. Germline-derived CDR1 and CDR2 are LNHNV and YYDKDF (reference sequence). The CDR3 is CATSKDRGVNEQFF. The CDR3 bases are TGTGCCACCAGCAAGGACAGGGGGGTCAATGAGCAGTTCTTC.

The chain employs TRBV4-3 and TRBJ1-2; 8 nucleotides align to TRBD1. The CDR3 length is 14 residues. With 3 bases clipped from V and 8 bases from J, the junction kept 8 bases outside the gene matches. The germline V gene encodes CDR1 LGHNA and CDR2 YSLEER. As DNA, the CDR3 is TGCGCCAGCAGCCATACGTCAGGGGGCGCAGGCTACACCTTC. This gives the protein CASSHTSGGAGYTF.

The chain links TRBV7-9 to TRBJ1-2; D may be TRBD1 (5 bases). CDR3 length equals 15 residues. Trimming stripped 0 bases from V and 4 bases from J, with 12 bases between. CDR1 is SEHNR, CDR2 FQNEAQ, per germline (reference sequence). CDR3: CASSLAQPRAYGYTF. CDR3 sequence (DNA): TGTGCCAGCAGCTTAGCACAGCCCAGGGCCTATGGCTACACCTTC.

The rearrangement joins TRBV11-2 to TRBJ2-1; D unresolved. The CDR3 has 13 amino acids. Germline lookup yields CDR1 SGHAT and CDR2 FQNNGV. V was shortened by 2 bases and J by 5 bases, with 7 bases between the two germline ends. The CDR3 sequence is CASSLKLNNEQFF. CDR3 sequence (DNA): TGTGCCAGCAGCTTAAAACTAAACAATGAGCAGTTCTTC. Supplemented by reference TRBV11-2 and TRBJ2-1, the full variable domain reads EAGVAQSPRYKIIEKRQSVAFWCNPISGHATLYWYQQILGQGPKLLIQFQNNGVVDDSQLPKDRFSAERLKGVDSTLKIQPAKLEDSAVYLCASSLKLNNEQFFGPGTRLTVL.

This clone was observed once. V gene TRBV10-3 combines with J gene TRBJ1-5; D gene ambiguous. Germline values: CDR1 ENHRY, CDR2 SYGVKD. This CDR3 has 13 residues. V lost 2 bases, J lost 5 bases, and 7 bases lay in between. CDR3 loop: CAISEMADQPQHF. CDR3 nucleotides: TGTGCCATCAGTGAGATGGCCGATCAGCCCCAGCATTTT.